The TCR beta chain described here comes from a study of blood T cell repertoires in COVID-19. On the study more broadly: The United States, Italy and Spain provided the acute and convalescent COVID-19 samples.

CDR1 and CDR2 (germline): SGHNT, YENEEA. The CDR3 sequence is 12 residues long. V lost 5 bases and J lost 2, with 7 bases in between. Per the authors' pipeline: Amplification with reference gene primers provided the estimates of nucleated cell counts. TCRdb's copy holds only in-frame clones and misses some; the assay was immunoSEQ multiplex PCR. V and J calls and clone size come straight from that table; D and trimming were deduced from the DNA. The top ten hold about 1.2% of the sample, which has 250,000 to 350,000 clones, about 86% seen once. The clonotype was recovered from a woman in her forties or fifties with acute or convalescent COVID-19. Material: peripheral blood. The J gene is TRBJ2-7, the V gene TRBV11-3; TRBD1 is a possible D gene (6 bases). The CDR3 DNA is TGTGCCAGCAGCCGGACAGCCTACGAGCAGTACTTC. This encodes CASSRTAYEQYF.